This is a list of T cell receptor beta chains from one sample in a study of CD8+CD57+ T cells in acquired aplastic anemia. TCRdb reanalysed the reads using MiXCR and keeps one entry per CDR3 protein. This sample has a few hundred thousand distinct CDR3 sequences, with about two thirds found just once. Material for sequencing was sorted CD4+, CD8+, or CD8+CD57+ T cells (not recorded which) from PBMCs. All receptors come from a human donor in good health, serving as a control. CDR3s include the opening cysteine and the closing phenylalanine or tryptophan. A D gene is named only where the DNA matches it firmly. Rows may omit the clone size; those that give it use once, few, many or a size class.

V	D	size	J	CDR3	DNA
TRBV7-2	.	.	TRBJ2-2	CASSLVWNTGELFF	TGTGCCAGCAGCTTAGTGTGGAACACCGGGGAGCTGTTTTTT
TRBV4-1	.	many	TRBJ1-1	CASSQDNMSGRSARRAFF	TGCGCCAGCAGCCAAGATAATATGTCTGGGCGGAGCGCCAGAAGGGCTTTCTTT
TRBV10-3	TRBD1	many	TRBJ2-2	CAISPGQENTGELFF	TGTGCCATCAGTCCGGGACAGGAGAACACCGGGGAGCTGTTTTTT
TRBV19	.	once	TRBJ1-5	CASKTDRYSPQHF	TGTGCCAGTAAGACGGACCGTTATAGTCCCCAGCATTTT
TRBV9	.	.	TRBJ2-7	CASSRRRAATGTHF	TGTGCCAGCAGCCGCAGGCGAGCTGCCACTGGTACGCACTTC
TRBV30	.	many	TRBJ1-1	CAWMLNTEAFF	TGTGCCTGGATGTTGAACACTGAAGCTTTCTTT
TRBV20-1	TRBD2	.	TRBJ2-3	CSAAPGLGDTQYF	TGCAGTGCCGCCCCGGGACTAGGCGATACGCAGTATTTT
TRBV7-6	.	many	TRBJ1-3	CASSASVVSGNTIYF	TGTGCCAGCAGCGCATCCGTAGTCTCTGGAAACACCATATATTTT
TRBV10-3	.	.	TRBJ2-3	CAISDFRGTPSTDTQYF	TGTGCCATCAGTGACTTCCGTGGGACCCCTAGCACAGATACGCAGTATTTT
TRBV7-9	.	few	TRBJ1-6	CASSSDRGYNSPLHF	TGTGCCAGCAGTTCTGACAGAGGCTATAATTCCCCCCTCCACTTT
TRBV5-1	.	.	TRBJ1-6	CASTLYNAPLHF	TGCGCCAGCACTCTCTATAATGCACCCCTCCACTTT
TRBV7-2	TRBD1	many	TRBJ1-5	CASSFKTGGNQPQHF	TGTGCCAGCAGCTTTAAAACAGGGGGCAATCAGCCCCAGCATTTT
TRBV7-2	.	.	TRBJ2-5	CASSPMGEGAQYF	TGTGCCAGCAGCCCGATGGGGGAAGGGGCCCAGTACTTC
TRBV12-3/TRBV12-4	.	.	TRBJ2-4	CASSLLGGNIQYF	TGTGCCAGCAGCCTTTTGGGGGGAAACATTCAGTACTTC
TRBV5-8	.	.	TRBJ2-2	CASSLAEDTGELFF	TGTGCCAGCAGCCTCGCCGAGGACACCGGGGAGCTGTTTTTT
TRBV6-6	.	.	TRBJ2-7	CASSYDVNYEQYF	TGTGCCAGCAGTTACGACGTTAACTACGAGCAGTACTTC
TRBV10-3	.	.	TRBJ2-3	CASSERGRQAGADTQYF	TGTGCCAGCAGTGAAAGGGGTCGGCAGGCGGGCGCAGATACGCAGTATTTT
TRBV2	.	once	TRBJ2-2	CASSDPSRGASGGELFF	TGTGCCAGCAGTGACCCGAGTCGCGGGGCCTCTGGCGGGGAGCTGTTTTTT
TRBV7-2	.	.	TRBJ2-7	CASSFAGLGWNEKYF	TGTGCCAGCAGCTTCGCGGGGCTAGGCTGGAACGAGAAGTACTTC
TRBV9	.	.	TRBJ1-5	CASSADQGNQPQHF	TGTGCCAGCAGCGCGGACCAGGGGAATCAGCCCCAGCATTTT
TRBV5-4	TRBD1	.	TRBJ1-4	CASSVTGGGEKLFF	TGTGCCAGCAGCGTGACAGGGGGCGGTGAAAAACTGTTTTTT
TRBV6-5	.	.	TRBJ1-6	CASKLGLQHNSPLHF	TGTGCCAGCAAGTTAGGTCTTCAGCATAATTCACCCCTCCACTTT
TRBV7-2	.	.	TRBJ1-2	CASSRDRSGGDGYTF	TGTGCCAGCAGCCGCGACAGGTCTGGAGGGGATGGCTACACCTTC
TRBV2	.	.	TRBJ2-7	CAGSDSTRGGTDTQYF	TGTGCCGGCAGCGATTCGACTCGCGGTGGCACAGATACGCAGTACTTC
TRBV11-2	.	.	TRBJ1-1	CASTQDPGNTEAFF	TGTGCCAGCACTCAAGACCCGGGTAACACTGAAGCTTTCTTT
TRBV5-4	.	few	TRBJ1-6	CASSLYPGAKSPLHF	TGTGCCAGCAGCTTGTATCCAGGGGCTAAATCACCCCTCCACTTT
TRBV20-1	.	.	TRBJ1-1	CSAGGVDTEASF	TGCAGTGCTGGGGGGGTGGACACTGAAGCTTCCTTT
TRBV7-2	.	once	TRBJ2-3	CASAPRQYTGEQYF	TGTGCCAGCGCCCCAAGACAGTACACCGGGGAGCAGTATTTT